This passage covers 3 T cell receptor beta chains from one sample sequenced in a study of T cell responses to AZD1222 COVID-19 vaccine. The method was immunoSEQ multiplex PCR; TCRdb's version includes in-frame clones alone and lacks a portion of them. This sample has 95,000 to 150,000 clones, with 92% found just once. The sample consisted of peripheral blood, taken 28 days after the second AZD1222 dose. All receptors derive from an adult who received the AZD1222 COVID-19 vaccine.

The chain links TRBV3-1 (or the pseudogene TRBV3-2) to TRBJ1-6; 7 positions agree with TRBD1. CDR3 size: 14 residues. V lost 3 bases and J lost 6; bases outside the gene matches: 2. CDR1 LGHDT and CDR2 YNNKEL come from the germline V gene (reference sequence). CDR3 nucleotides: TGTGCCAGCAGCCACAGGGGGGTTAATTCACCCCTCCACTTT. Protein sequence: CASSHRGVNSPLHF.

The J gene is TRBJ2-7, the V gene TRBV7-2, with unresolved D. The CDR3 sequence is 13 residues long. Germline V lookup: CDR1 SGHTA, CDR2 FQGNSA. Trimming removed 3 bases at V and 3 bases at J, with 9 bases between. The chain's CDR3 is CASSLPQVYEQYF. The CDR3 DNA reads TGTGCCAGCAGCTTGCCGCAGGTCTACGAGCAGTACTTC. Full variable domain (outside the CDR3, taken from reference TRBV7-2 and TRBJ2-7): GAGVSQSPSNKVTEKGKDVELRCDPISGHTALYWYRQSLGQGLEFLIYFQGNSAPDKSGLPSDRFSAERTGGSVSTLTIQRTQQEDSAVYLCASSLPQVYEQYFGPGTRLTVT.

This chain links TRBV7-2 with TRBJ1-3; a weak D match, TRBD1 (5 bases). V was pared by 3 bases and J by 0 bases, with 12 bases between. The germline V gene encodes CDR1 SGHTA and CDR2 FQGNSA. The CDR3 is 16 amino acids. The chain's CDR3 is CASSFGAADSGNTIYF. CDR3 DNA sequence: TGTGCCAGCAGCTTCGGGGCGGCAGACTCTGGAAACACCATATATTTT. Together with reference TRBV7-2 and TRBJ1-3, the CDR3 gives the full variable domain: GAGVSQSPSNKVTEKGKDVELRCDPISGHTALYWYRQSLGQGLEFLIYFQGNSAPDKSGLPSDRFSAERTGGSVSTLTIQRTQQEDSAVYLCASSFGAADSGNTIYFGEGSWLTVV.